This T cell receptor (beta chain) was profiled in a study of blood T cell repertoires in COVID-19. TCRdb keeps only in-frame clones here, not all; method: immunoSEQ multiplex PCR. Of fewer than 500,000 clones in the sample, 81% were seen once. The CDR3 totals 16 residues. Trimming took off 0 bases at V and 4 bases at J, with 15 bases between the two ends. The germline gives CDR1 KGHSY, CDR2 FQNENV. The sequence was collected from a human donor with acute or convalescent COVID-19. The donor label of this sample is uncertain. This chain links TRBV16 with TRBJ1-1; tentative D call: TRBD1 (5 bases). Sequenced sample: peripheral blood. The CDR3 nucleotides are TGTGCCAGCAGCCAATCGTTAGGGGCCTTGGGCACTGAAGCTTTCTTT. It is translated as CASSQSLGALGTEAFF.